This entry describes one T cell receptor (beta chain). This entry is derived from a study of T cell changes during pregnancy in multiple sclerosis. Assay used: immunoSEQ multiplex PCR; TCRdb lists only in-frame clones, some missing. The sample carries about 80,000 clones, about 90% recorded once. V lost 6 bases and J lost 7; bases outside the gene matches: 11. Germline CDR1 is PRHDT and CDR2 is FYEKMQ (reference sequence). The CDR3 runs 16 residues. The rearrangement links TRBV13 to TRBJ2-1, with TRBD2 matching over 11 bases. This TCR was recovered from a female donor with multiple sclerosis, enrolled in a pregnancy study. This specimen consisted of peripheral blood, obtained before pregnancy. CDR3 sequence reads: CASSFAGTSGLNEQFF. The CDR3 DNA follows: TGTGCCAGCAGTTTCGCCGGGACTAGCGGTCTTAATGAGCAGTTCTTC.